The 18 T cell receptor beta chains reported below all come from one sample, sequenced in a study of OX40 agonist ivuxolimab in advanced cancers. Using immunoSEQ multiplex PCR, the repertoire was profiled, and TCRdb retains in-frame clones only, with some absent. The table shows nearly 110,000 clones, with 90% occurring only once. This specimen consisted of CD4+ or CD8+ T cells sorted from blood, obtained in a trial of the OX40 agonist ivuxolimab. The source of these receptors is an adult with an advanced solid tumor such as melanoma, head and neck, liver or kidney cancer.

The J gene is TRBJ2-7, the V gene TRBV28; D possibly corresponds to TRBD2 (6 bases). The CDR3 length is 14 residues. Germline CDR1 is MDHEN and CDR2 is SYDVKM. With 5 bases removed from V and 0 bases from J, the gap between germline ends came to 11 bases. The CDR3 region has the DNA TGTGCCAGCAGTCCCGCGGGGAACTCCTACGAGCAGTACTTC. This translates into CASSPAGNSYEQYF.

CDR3 protein: CASSEGSVAGSQYF. CDR3 in DNA: TGTGCCAGCAGTGAAGGGTCGGTAGCGGGGTCGCAGTATTTT. The chain has TRBV6-4 and TRBJ2-3, with 8 bases that match TRBD2. CDR1 and CDR2 (germline): MRHNA, SNTAGT. The CDR3 runs to 14 residues. V gave up 3 bases and J gave up 10 bases; unmatched junction bases: 9.

The rearrangement links TRBV30 to TRBJ2-7; tentatively, D is TRBD1 (5 bases). The length of the CDR3 is 12 residues. Trimming pared 1 base from V and 2 bases from J, leaving 6 bases between. The germline V gene encodes CDR1 GTSNPN and CDR2 SVGIG (reference sequence). The CDR3 sequence is CAWSEGAYEQYF. The CDR3, as DNA: TGTGCCTGGAGTGAAGGGGCCTACGAGCAGTACTTC.

This chain uses TRBV14 with TRBJ2-5, with D unclear. The germline V gene has CDR1 SGHDN and CDR2 FVKESK. CDR3 length: 12 amino acids. V gave up 2 bases and J gave up 4 bases, with 5 bases separating them. The DNA of the CDR3 is TGTGCCAGCAGCCAATTTTCAGAGACCCAGTACTTC. It encodes CASSQFSETQYF.

This clone was counted once. This sequence joins TRBV27 and TRBJ1-4, with TRBD1 matching over 11 bases. Trimming at V came to 3 bases and at J to 7 bases, leaving 10 bases not matched to a gene. The CDR3 runs to 17 residues. CDR1 is MNHEY and CDR2 is SMNVEV in the germline V gene (reference sequence). The CDR3 spells CASSLRGTGGFREKLFF. The CDR3 coding sequence is TGTGCCAGCAGTTTGAGGGGGACAGGGGGTTTCCGTGAAAAACTGTTTTTT.

The rearrangement joins TRBV6-5 to TRBJ1-2; unclear D gene. Germline loops: CDR1 MNHEY, CDR2 SVGAGI. The CDR3 contains 11 residues. The V and J ends lost 8 bases and 4 bases respectively, with 8 bases between them. Here the CDR3 reads CASGSFYGYTF. The CDR3 bases are TGTGCCAGCGGCTCTTTCTATGGCTACACCTTC.

J is TRBJ2-5 and V is TRBV27; D is perhaps TRBD1 (6 bases). This CDR3 is 14 amino acids long. V was trimmed by 2 bases and J by 5 bases, leaving 12 bases between them. Per the germline V gene, CDR1 is MNHEY and CDR2 is SMNVEV (reference sequence). The CDR3 DNA sequence: TGTGCCAGCAGTTTAAACAGGGTATGGGAGACCCAGTACTTC. Amino acids: CASSLNRVWETQYF.

The chain joins TRBV15 to TRBJ1-5; no firm D call. The germline CDR1 and CDR2 sequences are LNHNV and YYDKDF (reference sequence). Trimming took off 0 bases at V and 3 bases at J, with 6 bases between the two ends. This CDR3 is built from 14 residues. In DNA form, the CDR3 reads TGTGCCACCAGCAGAGATCGGCTCAATCAGCCCCAGCATTTT. This translates into CATSRDRLNQPQHF. Using reference TRBV15 and TRBJ1-5 for the parts outside the CDR3, the full variable domain is DAMVIQNPRYQVTQFGKPVTLSCSQTLNHNVMYWYQQKSSQAPKLLFHYYDKDFNNEADTPDNFQSRRPNTSFCFLDIRSPGLGDTAMYLCATSRDRLNQPQHFGDGTRLSIL.

V is TRBV10-3 and J is TRBJ2-5; D might be TRBD2 (5 bases). V shed 0 bases and J shed 5 bases, with 16 bases lying between them. There are 16 residues in the CDR3. The germline gives CDR1 ENHRY, CDR2 SYGVKD. The CDR3 region has the DNA TGTGCCATCAGTGAGTCGGAGCGGACTTACGAGGAGACCCAGTACTTC. Protein: CAISESERTYEETQYF.

The chain recombines TRBV5-4 with TRBJ1-6; D remains ambiguous. CDR1 and CDR2 from the germline V gene are SGHNT and YYREEE (reference sequence). V lost 3 bases and J lost 7, with 11 bases in between. This CDR3 comprises 14 residues. This chain's CDR3 is CASSSQGFNSPLHF. DNA for the CDR3: TGTGCCAGCAGCTCACAAGGGTTCAATTCACCCCTCCACTTT.

The chain couples TRBV10-1 to TRBJ2-3; 14 bases line up with TRBD2. The CDR3 consists of 15 residues. Trimming cost V 5 bases and J 6 bases; bases outside gene matches: 4. The V gene's germline CDR1 is WNHNN and CDR2 SYGVQD (reference sequence). As DNA, the CDR3 is TGCGCCAGCAGTCTGACTAGCGGGGGGGCGGATACGCAGTATTTT. Encoded protein: CASSLTSGGADTQYF.

V gene TRBV18 combines with J gene TRBJ2-3; 7 nucleotides line up with TRBD2. CDR3 size: 18 residues. The germline V gene encodes CDR1 KGHSH and CDR2 LQKENI. After removal of 1 base from V and 1 base from J, the junction contained 11 bases not matched to a gene. The CDR3 region is CASSPRRTRFEGTDTQYF. DNA of the CDR3: TGTGCCAGCTCACCACGAAGGACTAGATTTGAAGGCACAGATACGCAGTATTTT.

The CDR3 spells CASGGGVGNTIYF. The CDR3 DNA reads as TGTGCCAGCGGAGGTGGTGTGGGAAACACCATATATTTT. The V call is TRBV28, the J call TRBJ1-3; D is ambiguous. Trimming cost V 8 bases and J 4 bases, with 12 bases left between them. From germline, CDR1 is MDHEN and CDR2 SYDVKM. This CDR3 region has 13 residues. The full variable domain, in which reference TRBV28 and TRBJ1-3 provide the parts outside the CDR3, is DVKVTQSSRYLVKRTGEKVFLECVQDMDHENMFWYRQDPGLGLRLIYFSYDVKMKEKGDIPEGYSVSREKKERFSLILESASTNQTSMYLCASGGGVGNTIYFGEGSWLTVV.

The chain links TRBV6-1 to TRBJ2-7; D possibly corresponds to TRBD1 (5 bases). The CDR3 totals 13 residues. Per the germline V gene, CDR1 is MNHNS and CDR2 is SASEGT. The ends were cut back, 0 bases at V and 6 bases at J, with 9 bases in the middle. CDR3 nucleotides: TGTGCCAGCAGTGAAGCTAGGGGCCTCGAGCAGTACTTC. This codes for CASSEARGLEQYF.

The genes are TRBV7-2 and TRBJ1-4; no clear D gene. Germline loops: CDR1 SGHTA, CDR2 FQGNSA. This CDR3 has 14 amino acids. Trimming removed 5 bases at V and 0 bases at J, with 7 bases between. The chain's CDR3 is CASSPMATNEKLFF. CDR3 DNA sequence: TGTGCCAGCAGCCCCATGGCAACTAATGAAAAACTGTTTTTT.

CDR3 sequence (DNA): TGTGCCATCGCAGCAGGGATCTATGGCTACACCTTC. Protein product: CAIAAGIYGYTF. The chain links TRBV10-3 to TRBJ1-2; D might be TRBD1 (5 bases). Germline CDR1 reads ENHRY; CDR2 reads SYGVKD. This CDR3 spans 12 amino acids. V was shortened by 8 bases and J by 4 bases, with 11 bases between the two germline ends.

V is TRBV7-2 and J is TRBJ2-3; a possible D gene is TRBD2 (5 bases). The CDR3 loop spans 11 amino acids. V lost 10 bases to trimming and J lost 6 bases, with 11 bases between them. The germline gives CDR1 SGHTA, CDR2 FQGNSA. The DNA of the CDR3 is TGTGCCATCTCCGGGGTTGATACGCAGTATTTT. It codes for CAISGVDTQYF.

The V call is TRBV6-5, the J call TRBJ2-7; no clear D. Germline V CDR1 and CDR2: MNHEY, SVGAGI. The CDR3 extends over 13 amino acids. V shed 10 bases and J shed 0 bases, with 13 bases lying between them. Here the CDR3 reads CAITRRTSYEQYF. In nucleotides, the CDR3 is TGTGCCATCACACGACGGACCTCCTACGAGCAGTACTTC.